One and the same sample provided the 5 T cell receptor beta chains below, sequenced in a study of glioma-infiltrating T cells after dendritic cell vaccination. The repertoire was sequenced with immunoSEQ multiplex PCR; TCRdb's copy has only in-frame clones and lacks some. The repertoire holds about 100,000 clones, about 79% seen once, with approximately 5.9% in the top ten. The source was blood, collected before dendritic cell vaccination. The origin of the receptors is a human donor with glioblastoma.

This clone occurred once. This chain links TRBV4-1 with TRBJ2-3; D may be TRBD2 (6 bases). CDR1 and CDR2 (germline): MGHRA, YSYEKL. The CDR3 contains 18 residues. The V end lost 0 bases, the J end lost 3 bases, and 19 bases lay between the germline ends. In nucleotides, the CDR3 is TGCGCCAGCAGCCAAGAATGGAACGGGGGTTTAACGACAGATACGCAGTATTTT. Translating gives CASSQEWNGGLTTDTQYF.

V and J are TRBV6-5 and TRBJ2-5, with TRBD2 matching over 10 bases. This CDR3 region has 16 residues. V shed 4 bases, J shed 2 bases, and the junction held 7 bases outside the gene matches. Looked up from germline, CDR1 is MNHEY and CDR2 is SVGAGI. CDR3 sequence reads: CASSSLGAGGQETQYF. The CDR3 DNA reads TGTGCCAGCAGTTCCCTCGGAGCGGGGGGGCAAGAGACCCAGTACTTC.

In this sample, this clone turned up a few times. The chain is built from TRBV21-1 and TRBJ2-7; the tabulated D call, TRBD2, remains unverified against the DNA. TRBV21-1 represents a pseudogene. The CDR3 contains 17 residues. The CDR3 region has the DNA TGTGCCAGCAGGGGGGGAGCTCCGGAACTGTGGATCTACGAGCAGTACTTC. This sequence encodes CASRGGAPELWIYEQYF.

V is TRBV18 and J is TRBJ2-6; D remains unclear. The CDR3 runs 13 residues. Trimming took 4 bases from V and 12 from J, leaving 13 bases between them. CDR1 is KGHSH and CDR2 is LQKENI in the germline V gene. CDR3 in amino acids: CASSQEPLSVLTF. The CDR3 region has the DNA TGTGCCAGCTCACAGGAGCCTCTCAGCGTCCTGACTTTC.

This clone has only one observation. The J gene is TRBJ2-1, the V gene TRBV27; tentative D call: TRBD2 (6 bases). CDR3 length: 12 residues. CDR1 is MNHEY and CDR2 is SMNVEV in the germline V gene (reference sequence). V was shortened by 4 bases and J by 7 bases, with 8 bases between the two germline ends. CDR3 sequence reads: CASSYGGNEQFF. The DNA for the CDR3 is TGTGCCAGCAGTTATGGGGGGAATGAGCAGTTCTTC.